This T cell receptor beta chain emerged from a study of preoperative IRX-2 immunotherapy in early breast cancer. CDR3 size: 12 residues. Looked up from germline, CDR1 is GTSNPN and CDR2 is SVGIG (reference sequence). The ends were cut back, 3 bases at V and 3 bases at J, with 9 bases in the middle. This clone was recorded only once. Treatment noted: preoperative locoregional IRX-2 cytokine immunotherapy. Patients received preoperative, locoregional IRX-2 cytokine immunotherapy in a phase Ib study. Generated by immunoSEQ multiplex PCR, the TCRdb table keeps only in-frame clones and is missing some. The sample includes some 22,000 clones, around 87% of them seen just once.

The TCR originated in a human donor with breast cancer. This sequence joins TRBV30 and TRBJ2-7, with D maybe TRBD1 (6 bases). The sequences come from tumor tissue, collected after IRX-2 immunotherapy. The CDR3 loop is CAWSLGGYEQYF. CDR3 DNA sequence: TGTGCCTGGAGCTTAGGGGGCTACGAGCAGTACTTC. Together with reference TRBV30 and TRBJ2-7, the CDR3 gives the full variable domain: SQTIHQWPATLVQPVGSPLSLECTVEGTSNPNLYWYRQAAGRGLQLLFYSVGIGQISSEVPQNLSASRPQDRQFILSSKKLLLSDSGFYLCAWSLGGYEQYFGPGTRLTVT.